One and the same sample provided the 15 T cell receptor beta chains below, sequenced in a study of human T cells and chemical hapten exposure (dated by TCRdb to about 2021). Preparation of the library involved RACE. Sequencing was carried out with a NextSeq 500. The public reads were quality trimmed at Q25 with fastp and then assembled into clones with MiXCR by TCRdb, keeping productive beta chains. Merged by CDR3 protein, the rows form single entries marked with the most common genes and DNA. Present in this sample are hundreds of thousands of distinct CDR3 sequences, about 6% of which were seen just once. Around 5.8% of the sample is taken by the ten largest. The time point label for this specimen denotes: patch test 2, 6 weeks after DPC sensitization. This specimen's treatment or condition label, per the study, means: therapeutic diphenylcyclopropenone sensitization with weekly scalp DPC. The sequenced sample was whole blood, obtained in connection with sensitization to the hapten diphenylcyclopropenone (DPC). These receptors originate from a young woman with alopecia areata. Some clones in this sample may be carry-over from other donors' samples.

A few counts support this clonotype. V usage is TRBV13 and J usage is TRBJ2-1; 9 bases match TRBD2. This CDR3 has 15 amino acids. Germline-derived CDR1 and CDR2 are PRHDT and FYEKMQ (reference sequence). V lost 7 bases to trimming and J lost 2 bases; unmatched junction nucleotides: 6. The CDR3 here is CASTPGGGAYNEQFF. The CDR3 DNA reads TGTGCCAGCACCCCCGGCGGGGGGGCCTACAATGAGCAGTTCTTC.

This clonotype was observed at least ten times. The gene calls are TRBV14 and TRBJ1-1; D is unresolved. From germline, CDR1 is SGHDN and CDR2 FVKESK. The CDR3 length is 13 residues. V was clipped by 0 bases and J by 1 base, with 3 bases between them. The CDR3 coding sequence is TGTGCCAGCAGCCAAGATTGGAACACTGAAGCTTTCTTT. Residues: CASSQDWNTEAFF. Drawing the rest from reference TRBV14 and TRBJ1-1, the complete variable domain is EAGVTQFPSHSVIEKGQTVTLRCDPISGHDNLYWYRRVMGKEIKFLLHFVKESKQDESGMPNNRFLAERTGGTYSTLKVQPAELEDSGVYFCASSQDWNTEAFFGQGTRLTVV.

This clonotype was seen more than once but under ten times. The rearrangement joins TRBV11-2 to TRBJ2-1, with TRBD1 matching 9 bases. The CDR3 runs 17 residues. CDR1 is SGHAT, CDR2 FQNNGV, per germline. The V segment lost 5 bases and the J segment 7 bases; nucleotides outside the gene matches: 15. The CDR3, as DNA: TGTGCCAGCAGCCCCCACTTACGGACAGGGGAGGTTAATGAGCAGTTCTTC. It specifies CASSPHLRTGEVNEQFF.

This clonotype occurred a few times. J is TRBJ2-7 and V is TRBV6-6; D is possibly TRBD1 (6 bases). The CDR3 extends over 14 amino acids. In germline, CDR1 is MNHNY, CDR2 SVGAGI (reference sequence). Trimming stripped 7 bases from V and 3 bases from J, with 16 bases between. DNA of the CDR3: TGTGCCAGCACCCCCAGGGGTCCGTACTACGAGCAGTACTTC. This translates into CASTPRGPYYEQYF.

In its sample, this clonotype was seen a few times. The gene calls are TRBV28 and TRBJ2-5; 7 bases line up with TRBD1. The germline gives CDR1 MDHEN, CDR2 SYDVKM. The CDR3 runs 17 residues. V was clipped by 7 bases and J by 5 bases; unmatched bases: 19. CDR3 in amino acids: CASTLPQGDRPLETQYF. DNA for the CDR3: TGTGCCAGCACCCTACCCCAAGGGGACAGACCCTTGGAGACCCAGTACTTC.

This clonotype was counted a few times. V gene TRBV20-1 combines with J gene TRBJ2-7; D is possibly TRBD1 (6 bases). Germline V gene lookup returns CDR1 DFQATT and CDR2 SNEGSKA (reference sequence). The CDR3 contains 14 residues. Trimming cost V 3 bases and J 5 bases, with 17 bases left between them. CDR3 residues: CSASRIQGVDEQYF. The DNA of the CDR3 is TGCAGTGCTAGCCGGATACAGGGTGTCGACGAGCAGTACTTC.

This clonotype was detected many times. DNA of the CDR3: TGTGCCAGCAGTTATCCCGGGACAGGGTACGGTAAAGCCAAAAACATTCAGTACTTC. Translated, it gives CASSYPGTGYGKAKNIQYF. The chain employs TRBV6-2 or TRBV6-3 and TRBJ2-4, with 9 bases that match TRBD1. Losses at the gene ends were 3 bases for V and 0 bases for J; bases not matched to a gene: 12. The germline CDR1 and CDR2 sequences are MNHEY and SVGEGT. This CDR3 has 19 amino acids.

The gene calls are TRBV29-1 and TRBJ1-3; D call uncertain. There are 12 residues in the CDR3. Deletions cut 5 bases from V and 2 bases from J, with 7 bases between. Germline CDR1 is SQVTM and CDR2 is ANQGSEA. CDR3 in amino acids: CSVRATGNTIYF. CDR3 coding DNA: TGCAGCGTTCGTGCTACTGGAAACACCATATATTTT.

This chain connects TRBV20-1 to TRBJ1-2; 9 bases are shared with TRBD1. The germline V gene has CDR1 DFQATT and CDR2 SNEGSKA (reference sequence). The V and J ends lost 6 bases and 5 bases, in that order; junction bases with no gene match: 7. This CDR3 has 13 amino acids. CDR3 protein: CSAADRGEYGYTF. The CDR3 nucleotides are TGCAGTGCCGCGGACAGGGGAGAATATGGCTACACCTTC.

This clonotype has a count of ten or more. The chain has TRBV29-1 and TRBJ2-3; 9 bases are a match to TRBD1. V trimming: 7 bases; J trimming: 2 bases; junction bases outside the gene matches: 16. This CDR3 spans 17 amino acids. Germline CDR1 and CDR2: SQVTM and ANQGSEA. The CDR3 nucleotides read TGCAGCGCTGTTCGGGACAGGGACTCAATGAACACAGATACGCAGTATTTT. Protein product: CSAVRDRDSMNTDTQYF.

This clonotype was seen many times. The chain combines TRBV5-1 with TRBJ1-2; TRBD1 matches 7 bases. The length of the CDR3 is 14 residues. Germline V gives CDR1 SGHRS, CDR2 YFSETQ. Unmatched junction bases numbered 9, after V lost 9 bases and J lost 1 base. CDR3 DNA: TGCGCCACCTCGCCCGGGACAGATAACTATGGCTACACCTTC. Translating gives CATSPGTDNYGYTF.

This clonotype was seen many times. V usage is TRBV7-2 and J usage is TRBJ1-1; 11 bases are a match to TRBD1. The V gene's germline CDR1 is SGHTA and CDR2 FQGNSA. The CDR3 consists of 15 residues. V lost 5 bases, J lost 4 bases, and 6 bases stayed unmatched. CDR3 DNA sequence: TGTGCCAGCAGCCCGGACAGGGGGCTTAGCACTGAAGCTTTCTTT. This sequence encodes CASSPDRGLSTEAFF.

This clonotype was counted at least ten times. The chain links TRBV20-1 to TRBJ1-5; possibly TRBD1 for D (6 bases). With 3 bases removed from V and 7 bases from J, the gap between germline ends came to 16 bases. There are 14 residues in the CDR3. From germline, CDR1 is DFQATT and CDR2 SNEGSKA (reference sequence). Here the CDR3 DNA reads TGCAGTGCTAGCGCCGGGGGCGTAGGACAGCCCCAGCATTTT. This encodes CSASAGGVGQPQHF.

The V gene is TRBV11-1, the J gene TRBJ2-2; D ambiguous. Trimming cost V 0 bases and J 6 bases, with 5 bases left between them. Germline loops: CDR1 SGHAT, CDR2 FQDESV (reference sequence). CDR3 length: 13 residues. CDR3 DNA sequence: TGTGCCAGCAGCTTAGCCCCCTCCGGGGAGCTGTTTTTT. Residues: CASSLAPSGELFF.

This clonotype showed up just a few times. The chain uses TRBV7-2 and TRBJ2-3; D may be TRBD1 or TRBD2 (5 bases each). This CDR3 comprises 12 residues. The V end lost 5 bases, the J end lost 7 bases, and 10 bases lay between the germline ends. Germline CDR1 is SGHTA and CDR2 is FQGNSA. CDR3 sequence reads: CASSPGPNTQYF. The CDR3 DNA reads as TGTGCCAGCAGCCCGGGACCAAATACGCAGTATTTT. Filled out from reference TRBV7-2 and TRBJ2-3, the complete variable domain reads GAGVSQSPSNKVTEKGKDVELRCDPISGHTALYWYRQSLGQGLEFLIYFQGNSAPDKSGLPSDRFSAERTGGSVSTLTIQRTQQEDSAVYLCASSPGPNTQYFGPGTRLTVL.